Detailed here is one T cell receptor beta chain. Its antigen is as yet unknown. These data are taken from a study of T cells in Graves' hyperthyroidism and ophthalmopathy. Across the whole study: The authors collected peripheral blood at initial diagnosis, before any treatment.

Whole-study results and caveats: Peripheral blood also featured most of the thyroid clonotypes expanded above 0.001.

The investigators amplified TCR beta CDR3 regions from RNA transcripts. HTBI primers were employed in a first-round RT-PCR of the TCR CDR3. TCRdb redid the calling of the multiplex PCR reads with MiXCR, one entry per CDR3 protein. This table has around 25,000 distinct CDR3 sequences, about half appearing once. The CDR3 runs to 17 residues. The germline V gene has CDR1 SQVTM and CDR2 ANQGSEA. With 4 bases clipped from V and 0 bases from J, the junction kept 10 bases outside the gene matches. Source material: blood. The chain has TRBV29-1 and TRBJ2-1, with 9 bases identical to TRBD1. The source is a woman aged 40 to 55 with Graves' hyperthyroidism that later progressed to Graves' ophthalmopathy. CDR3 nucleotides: TGCAGCGTTGGGTGGGGACAGGGACCAAGCTCCTACAATGAGCAGTTCTTC. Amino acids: CSVGWGQGPSSYNEQFF.